This T cell receptor beta chain came from a study of cytomegalovirus exposure and HLA in healthy donors. The CDR3 totals 16 residues. Trimming removed 4 bases at V and 1 base at J, with 16 bases between. Germline CDR1 and CDR2: MNHEY and SMNVEV (reference sequence). 60 Vbeta and 13 Jbeta primers were used in PCR. The assay was immunoSEQ multiplex PCR, and TCRdb's table has in-frame clones only and misses some. Among approximately 220,000 clones listed, less than 85% were seen once. When sampled, the donors appeared nominally healthy, though they likely had unrecorded immune exposures. The clonotype was recovered from a man aged 18 to 30 in good health and CMV-seronegative. The rearrangement joins TRBV27 to TRBJ1-2; TRBD1 might be the D (5 bases). Sequenced input: PBMCs. CDR3 protein: CASSSRQSRVNYGYTF. CDR3 in DNA: TGTGCCAGCAGTTCCCGACAGTCCAGAGTTAACTATGGCTACACCTTC.